This T cell receptor (beta chain) came from a study of beta chain features in type 1 diabetes (dated by TCRdb to between 2018 and 2020). About the full investigation: No differences in mean age, gender distribution, total cell number or subset yield were found between patients and healthy donors. A total of some 100,000,000 sorted cells were examined across all samples, and the number of cells per subset was strongly correlated with RNA yield. In the study, recently diagnosed type 1 diabetes patients and matched healthy donors were compared on the TCRB repertoires of their sorted circulating CD4+ T cell subsets. Naive and central memory subsets were obtained from all 30 or so donors, but regulatory and stem cell-like memory subsets were isolated from only 8 patients and roughly 8 healthy donors.

As for this clone: The specificity of this receptor is unknown. No clone much larger than this one lies a single base away; base qualities are absent.

Taken from cysteine to phenylalanine, the CDR3 has 16 residues. CDR3 DNA only is kept here, 48 bases in frame from base 1. V and J lose 5 bases and 0 bases, and a span of 15 bases separates them. Sequences LNHDA (CDR1) and SQIVND (CDR2) are obtained from the germline V gene (reference sequence). A single peripheral blood draw of approximately 120 mL on average was collected from each donor into heparinised tubes. Using a panel that included CD45RO, CCR7, CD25, CD127, CD95 and CD27, naive, central memory, regulatory and stem cell-like memory CD4+ T cells were sorted on a BD FACSAria II. A purity above 95% was achieved for all sorted populations. PBMCs were separated immediately by Lymphoprep density gradient centrifugation and were stained directly, without being cultured. To minimize batch effects, samples were stained and sorted in pairs, one healthy donor with one patient per experiment. Points the paper makes about the study in general: The naive, central memory and regulatory TCRB repertoires appeared to resemble one another more closely among patients than among healthy donors. Shorter templates might be favored by PCR, yet because patient and control samples were amplified and corrected together, any such skew would affect both groups equally. Because cDNA was sequenced instead of genomic DNA, highly expressing activated cells could be over-represented, though the groups showed no difference in activation or CD3 levels. At VDJ recombination sites, type 1 diabetes patients had fewer insertions and more deleted nucleotides, which implies abnormalities in thymic rearrangement. Because small numbers of individuals were included in the HLA sub-analyses, any influence of HLA type on TCRB rearrangement was left unresolved. In all four CD4+ subsets, TCRB CDR3 length was moderately but significantly shorter in type 1 diabetes patients.

All of the isolated RNA was reverse transcribed with the High Capacity cDNA Reverse Transcription Kit, so expressed TCRB transcripts were sequenced. Deep immunoSEQ sequencing was applied to naive, central memory and regulatory T cell samples, giving an average of about 3.8 million total reads per sample. Sorted cells were lysed in RLT buffer, and RNA was extracted using DNase-treated RNeasy Micro or Mini kits according to cell number. To prevent cross-contamination, every cell subset was processed on its own, while patient and healthy donor samples were processed together. TCRB sequences were amplified from cDNA with the immunoSEQ multiplex PCR, producing 87-bp fragments spanning the CDR3 region. Amplicons were sequenced on the Illumina HiSeq platform. Turning to the authors' computational methods: Synthetic template baselines were used to correct PCR bias computationally, reads within Hamming distance 2 were collapsed together, and singletons that could not be merged were discarded. Reads were aligned to IMGT to assign V, D and J genes, CDR3 length, and insertions or deletions at six rearrangement sites. Within each subset, clonotype counts were normalized to sorted cell number, and only after that were true diversity and Gini coefficients computed with the tcR R package. Repertoire sharing was quantified using the overlap coefficient calculated on TCRB nucleotide sequences. Out-of-frame TCRB sequences from naive cells were analyzed to stand in for the pre-selection repertoire. In its TCRdb copy, this immuneACCESS table keeps in-frame sequences only and misses some clones. Where compared with another copy, unresolved V genes explain less than half of these, and the others have no known cause. D and trimming were read from the DNA, whereas the V and J calls and clone size are those reported in that table. This sample holds about 650,000 clones; 9.5% to 15% were observed only once. More than 0.09% of the sample is held by the ten biggest clonotypes.

In this chain, TRBV19 is recombined with TRBJ2-3; the D gene cannot be resolved beyond TRBD1 or TRBD2, each matching 5 bases. Sample: naive CD4+ T cells from blood. The cell subset or site label here, explained by the study, means: true naive CD4+ T cells. The TCR comes from a man under 40 with type 1 diabetes. The encoded CDR3 is CASSSKGRRSTDTQYF. The DNA is TGTGCCAGTAGTTCAAAGGGACGCAGGAGCACAGATACGCAGTATTTT.